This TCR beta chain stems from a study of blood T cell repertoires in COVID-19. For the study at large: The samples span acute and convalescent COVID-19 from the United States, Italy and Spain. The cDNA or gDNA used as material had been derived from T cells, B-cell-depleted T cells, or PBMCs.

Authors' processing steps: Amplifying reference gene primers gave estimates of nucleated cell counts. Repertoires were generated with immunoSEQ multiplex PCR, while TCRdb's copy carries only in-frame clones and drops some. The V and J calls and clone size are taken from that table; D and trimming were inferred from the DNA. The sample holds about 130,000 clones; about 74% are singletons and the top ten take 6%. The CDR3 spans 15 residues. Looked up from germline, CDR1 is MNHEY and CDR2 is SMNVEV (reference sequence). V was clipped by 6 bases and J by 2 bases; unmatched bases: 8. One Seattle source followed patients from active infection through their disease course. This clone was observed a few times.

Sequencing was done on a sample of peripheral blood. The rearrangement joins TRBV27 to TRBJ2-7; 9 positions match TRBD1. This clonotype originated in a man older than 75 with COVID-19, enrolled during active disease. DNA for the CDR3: TGTGCCAGCAGGAGAGGACAGGGGCCAGCCTACGAGCAGTACTTC. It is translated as CASRRGQGPAYEQYF.